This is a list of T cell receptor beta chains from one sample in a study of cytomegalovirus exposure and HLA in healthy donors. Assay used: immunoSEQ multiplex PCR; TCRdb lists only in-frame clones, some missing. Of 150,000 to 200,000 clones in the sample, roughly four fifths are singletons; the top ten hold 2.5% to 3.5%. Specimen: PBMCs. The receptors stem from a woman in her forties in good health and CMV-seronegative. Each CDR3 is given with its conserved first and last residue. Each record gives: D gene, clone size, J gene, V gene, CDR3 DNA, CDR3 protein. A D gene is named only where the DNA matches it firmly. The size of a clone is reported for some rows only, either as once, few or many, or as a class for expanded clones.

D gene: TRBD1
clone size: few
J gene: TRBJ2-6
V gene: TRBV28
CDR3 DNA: TGTGCCAGCAGAACCAGCCCCGGGACAGGGGCTTCTGGGGCCAACGTCCTGACTTTC
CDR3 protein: CASRTSPGTGASGANVLTF

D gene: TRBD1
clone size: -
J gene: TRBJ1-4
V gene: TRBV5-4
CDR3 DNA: TGTGCCAGCAGCTCATGGGACAGATCTAATGAAAAACTGTTTTTT
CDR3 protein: CASSSWDRSNEKLFF

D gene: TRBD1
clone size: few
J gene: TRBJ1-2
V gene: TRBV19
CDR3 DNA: TGTGCCAGTAGTACACCGGGACAGGGCTATGGCTACACCTTC
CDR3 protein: CASSTPGQGYGYTF

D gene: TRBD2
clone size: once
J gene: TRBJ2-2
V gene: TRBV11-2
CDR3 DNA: TGTGCCAGCAGCTTTTCCGGGGGGGCCGGGGAGCTGTTTTTT
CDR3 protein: CASSFSGGAGELFF

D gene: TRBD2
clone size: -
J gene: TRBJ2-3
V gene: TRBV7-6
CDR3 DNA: TGTGCCAGCAGTCTATGGCCGGCTAGCGGGGGAGATACGCAGTATTTT
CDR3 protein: CASSLWPASGGDTQYF

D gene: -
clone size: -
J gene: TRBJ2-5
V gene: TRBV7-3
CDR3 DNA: TGTGCCAGCAGCTTAGTCGCACCCCTCGAGGAGACCCAGTACTTC
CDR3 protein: CASSLVAPLEETQYF

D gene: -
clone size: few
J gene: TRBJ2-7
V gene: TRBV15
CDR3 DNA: TGTGCCACCAGCAGAGTGCCCAGCTACGAGCAGTACTTC
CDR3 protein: CATSRVPSYEQYF

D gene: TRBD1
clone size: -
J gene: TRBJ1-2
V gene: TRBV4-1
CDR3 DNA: TGCGCCAGCAGCTCCTACCTTATGACAGGGTTTAACTATGGCTACACCTTC
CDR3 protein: CASSSYLMTGFNYGYTF

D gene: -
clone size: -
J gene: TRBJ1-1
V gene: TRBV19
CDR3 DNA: TGTGCCAGTAGACGACAGGATTTGGACACTGAAGCTTTCTTT
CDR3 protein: CASRRQDLDTEAFF

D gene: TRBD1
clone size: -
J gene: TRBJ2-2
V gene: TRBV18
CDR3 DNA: TGTGCCAGCTCACCGGACAGGGTTTTGGCCGGGGAGCTGTTTTTT
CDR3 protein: CASSPDRVLAGELFF

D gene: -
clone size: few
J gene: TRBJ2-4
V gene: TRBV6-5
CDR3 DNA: TGTGCCAGCAGTTACTCGAGGGGGGCCAAAAACATTCAGTACTTC
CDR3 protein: CASSYSRGAKNIQYF

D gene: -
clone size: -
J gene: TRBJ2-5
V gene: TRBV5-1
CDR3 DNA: TGCGCCAGCAGCTTGGGACTATCGTACCAAGAGACCCAGTACTTC
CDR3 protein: CASSLGLSYQETQYF

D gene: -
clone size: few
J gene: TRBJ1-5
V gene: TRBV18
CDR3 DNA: TGTGCCAGCTCCACTACACAAGATCAGCCCCAGCATTTT
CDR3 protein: CASSTTQDQPQHF

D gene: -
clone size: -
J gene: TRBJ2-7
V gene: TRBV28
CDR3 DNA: TGTGCCAGCAGTTTGCCGGGGGTAGGAGGGGCCGAGCAGTACTTC
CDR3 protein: CASSLPGVGGAEQYF

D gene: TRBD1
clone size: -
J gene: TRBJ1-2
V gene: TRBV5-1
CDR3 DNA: TGCGCCAGCAGCTGGGGACGGGACAGGGGCTACACCTTC
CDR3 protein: CASSWGRDRGYTF

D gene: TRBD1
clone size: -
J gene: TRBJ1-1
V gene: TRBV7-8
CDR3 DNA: TGTGCCAGCTGGACGACAGGGGGCAGGAACACTGAAGCTTTCTTT
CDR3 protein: CASWTTGGRNTEAFF